The 20 T cell receptor beta chains below come from one sample, sequenced in a study of technical replicates of blood from a few donors. Sequencing used immunoSEQ multiplex PCR; TCRdb keeps in-frame clones, though not all of them. Here the sample spans tens of thousands of clones, approximately 97% being singletons. Sequencing used T cells isolated from PBMCs. The receptors derive from a human donor in good health.

The rearrangement links TRBV6-5 to TRBJ1-1, with D possibly being TRBD1 (5 bases). The CDR3 contains 14 residues. V was pared by 8 bases and J by 4 bases, with 17 bases between. Looked up from germline, CDR1 is MNHEY and CDR2 is SVGAGI. The CDR3 DNA sequence: TGTGCCAGCTCATTTTGGGGGACTCCCACTGAAGCTTTCTTT. It translates to CASSFWGTPTEAFF.

This clone was counted once. This sequence joins TRBV19 and TRBJ1-5; D is uncertain. V dropped 1 base and J dropped 2 bases, with 9 bases sitting between them. The CDR3 sequence is 15 residues long. Per the germline V gene, CDR1 is LNHDA and CDR2 is SQIVND (reference sequence). DNA of the CDR3: TGTGCCAGTAGTATAGGGTACAGAGGCAATCAGCCCCAGCATTTT. Translated, it gives CASSIGYRGNQPQHF.

This clone was found once. This chain connects TRBV9 to TRBJ2-7, with D perhaps TRBD1 (5 bases). The V end was cut by 0 bases, the J end by 6 bases, with 13 bases between. Looked up from germline, CDR1 is SGDLS and CDR2 is YYNGEE. The CDR3 spans 14 residues. CDR3 in amino acids: CASSVATTRGEQYF. The DNA of the CDR3 is TGTGCCAGCAGCGTAGCCACCACAAGGGGCGAGCAGTACTTC. The full variable domain, its missing parts supplied by reference TRBV9 and TRBJ2-7, is DSGVTQTPKHLITATGQRVTLRCSPRSGDLSVYWYQQSLDQGLQFLIQYYNGEERAKGNILERFSAQQFPDLHSELNLSSLELGDSALYFCASSVATTRGEQYFGPGTRLTVT.

The chain uses TRBV5-1 and TRBJ2-5, with TRBD2 identical over 14 bases. The CDR3 is made up of 16 amino acids. Losses at the gene ends were 4 bases for V and 5 bases for J; bases not matched to a gene: 7. Germline assignment: CDR1 SGHRS and CDR2 YFSETQ. CDR3 coding DNA: TGCGCCAGCAGCCCGGGGACTAGCGGGAGTAGGGAGACCCAGTACTTC. This encodes CASSPGTSGSRETQYF.

The chain joins TRBV5-1 to TRBJ1-4; tentative D call: TRBD1 (6 bases). The CDR3 spans 16 residues. The V gene's germline CDR1 is SGHRS and CDR2 YFSETQ. The V end was cut by 4 bases, the J end by 2 bases, with 15 bases between. CDR3 DNA: TGCGCCAGCAGCCCAGAGTTCCAGGGGACTAATGAAAAACTGTTTTTT. It encodes CASSPEFQGTNEKLFF. The variable domain in full, with the rest retrieved from reference TRBV5-1 and TRBJ1-4, is KAGVTQTPRYLIKTRGQQVTLSCSPISGHRSVSWYQQTPGQGLQFLFEYFSETQRNKGNFPGRFSGRQFSNSRSEMNVSTLELGDSALYLCASSPEFQGTNEKLFFGSGTQLSVL.

This rearrangement joins TRBV10-1 to TRBJ2-7, with 10 bases that match TRBD2. This CDR3 is 14 amino acids long. V trimming: 3 bases; J trimming: 3 bases; junction bases outside the gene matches: 2. The germline CDR1 and CDR2 sequences are WNHNN and SYGVQD (reference sequence). CDR3: CASSEGTSDYEQYF. The CDR3 DNA reads as TGCGCCAGCAGTGAAGGGACTAGCGACTACGAGCAGTACTTC.

The chain recombines TRBV6-1 with TRBJ2-7; 11 bases are shared with TRBD1. Trimming removed 4 bases from V and 3 bases from J; junction bases left unmatched: 8. CDR1 and CDR2 (germline): MNHNS, SASEGT. This CDR3 is built from 16 residues. DNA for the CDR3: TGTGCCAGCAGTGTGTGGGACAGGGGGGTTAACTACGAGCAGTACTTC. Translated, it gives CASSVWDRGVNYEQYF.

The CDR3 is CASSQDLGLSDEQYF. The CDR3 coding sequence is TGCGCCAGCAGCCAAGATCTTGGTTTATCAGACGAGCAGTACTTC. The genes are TRBV4-1 and TRBJ2-7; no firm D call. Germline V lookup: CDR1 MGHRA, CDR2 YSYEKL. The CDR3 sequence is 15 residues long. The germline V and J ends were trimmed by 0 bases and 5 bases, with 14 bases remaining between them.

The V call is TRBV11-2, the J call TRBJ1-2, with D tentatively TRBD1 (6 bases). V was cut by 3 bases and J by 0 bases, with 8 bases left in between. CDR1 is SGHAT, CDR2 FQNNGV, per germline. This CDR3 is 14 amino acids long. CDR3 coding DNA: TGTGCCAGCAGCTTGGACAGAGCTAACTATGGCTACACCTTC. Its protein is CASSLDRANYGYTF. The variable domain in full, completed from reference TRBV11-2 and TRBJ1-2, reads EAGVAQSPRYKIIEKRQSVAFWCNPISGHATLYWYQQILGQGPKLLIQFQNNGVVDDSQLPKDRFSAERLKGVDSTLKIQPAKLEDSAVYLCASSLDRANYGYTFGSGTRLTVV.

V gene TRBV5-1 combines with J gene TRBJ2-5; possibly TRBD2 for D (6 bases). Germline CDR1 and CDR2: SGHRS and YFSETQ. With 3 bases removed from V and 2 bases from J, the gap between germline ends came to 14 bases. The CDR3 has 15 amino acids. The CDR3 nucleotides are TGCGCCAGCAGCTGGGGCCAAGGACTACAAGAGACCCAGTACTTC. Translated, it gives CASSWGQGLQETQYF.

The DNA for the CDR3 is TGTGCCAGTGGACAGGGGGTTGAGCAGTTCTTC. Amino acids: CASGQGVEQFF. The V call is TRBV19, the J call TRBJ2-1; TRBD1 agrees at 10 bases. The CDR3 sequence is 11 residues long. V shed 8 bases and J 9 bases; nucleotides not matched to a gene: 1. Germline V gene data show CDR1 as LNHDA and CDR2 as SQIVND (reference sequence).

V usage is TRBV18 and J usage is TRBJ1-5, with TRBD1 matching 7 bases. Germline CDR1 KGHSH, CDR2 LQKENI. The trim removed 0 bases at V and 7 bases at J, leaving 6 bases unmatched. This CDR3 is built from 15 residues. The DNA of the CDR3 is TGTGCCAGCTCACCACCCCAGGGGGTAGGGCAGCCCCAGCATTTT. It codes for CASSPPQGVGQPQHF.

This chain connects TRBV7-9 to TRBJ1-1, with D unresolved. The CDR3 is 14 residues long. V lost 7 bases and J lost 6, with 18 bases in between. Germline assignment: CDR1 SEHNR and CDR2 FQNEAQ (reference sequence). CDR3 DNA: TGTGCCAGCACAAACCTCATTTCGCGGGCTGAAGCTTTCTTT. Translating it yields CASTNLISRAEAFF.

The chain uses TRBV13 and TRBJ2-3; 13 bases are shared with TRBD2. The CDR3 length is 17 residues. CDR1 and CDR2 from the germline V gene are PRHDT and FYEKMQ (reference sequence). V shed 3 bases, J shed 6 bases, and the junction held 9 bases outside the gene matches. This CDR3 is CASSLELAGGRKDTQYF. The CDR3 DNA follows: TGTGCCAGCAGCTTGGAACTAGCGGGAGGGCGGAAGGATACGCAGTATTTT. The entire variable domain, with the rest obtained from reference TRBV13 and TRBJ2-3, is as follows: AAGVIQSPRHLIKEKRETATLKCYPIPRHDTVYWYQQGPGQDPQFLISFYEKMQSDKGSIPDRFSAQQFSDYHSELNMSSLELGDSALYFCASSLELAGGRKDTQYFGPGTRLTVL.

This rearrangement joins TRBV11-2 to TRBJ1-1; D perhaps matches TRBD1 (6 bases). The germline V gene has CDR1 SGHAT and CDR2 FQNNGV. V shed 5 bases and J shed 9 bases, with 13 bases lying between them. The CDR3 spans 12 residues. The CDR3 DNA sequence: TGTGCCAGCAGCACCCCCCAGGGGAAAGCTTTCTTT. Protein: CASSTPQGKAFF.

This sequence joins TRBV7-2 and TRBJ1-1, with a tentative D call TRBD1 (5 bases). The V and J ends lost 3 bases and 10 bases respectively, with 21 bases between them. Germline V lookup: CDR1 SGHTA, CDR2 FQGNSA. The CDR3 totals 15 residues. The CDR3 DNA reads as TGTGCCAGCAGCTTCAATACAGGATCCTTAGGTGGAGCTTTCTTT. It specifies CASSFNTGSLGGAFF.

The chain combines TRBV29-1 with TRBJ1-1; D not certain. The germline V and J ends were trimmed by 4 bases and 0 bases, with 15 bases remaining between them. This CDR3 is 15 amino acids long. Germline V gives CDR1 SQVTM, CDR2 ANQGSEA. The CDR3 sequence: CSVAREVYMNTEAFF. The CDR3 DNA sequence: TGCAGCGTTGCCCGGGAGGTTTATATGAACACTGAAGCTTTCTTT.

This chain links TRBV19 with TRBJ1-1, with 7 nucleotides matching TRBD1. Per the germline V gene, CDR1 is LNHDA and CDR2 is SQIVND (reference sequence). This CDR3 contains 15 residues. After removal of 7 bases from V and 1 base from J, the junction contained 9 bases not matched to a gene. CDR3 sequence reads: CASTPSGGWNTEAFF. For the CDR3, the DNA is TGTGCCAGTACCCCTTCAGGGGGATGGAACACTGAAGCTTTCTTT.

The CDR3 sequence is CASSIRTSGRAVGNEQFF. CDR3 DNA sequence: TGTGCCAGTAGTATACGGACTAGCGGGAGGGCAGTAGGCAATGAGCAGTTCTTC. This chain connects TRBV19 to TRBJ2-1, with TRBD2 matching over 15 bases. V was pared by 2 bases and J by 6 bases, with 8 bases of the junction left unmatched. CDR3 length equals 18 residues. Germline assignment: CDR1 LNHDA and CDR2 SQIVND (reference sequence).

The chain carries TRBV6-4 and TRBJ1-2, with D possibly matching TRBD1 (6 bases). Germline CDR1 reads MRHNA; CDR2 reads SNTAGT. V was pared by 7 bases and J by 0 bases, with 12 bases between. This CDR3 has 14 residues. The CDR3 DNA follows: TGTGCCAGCACCAGGGACATAGCTAACTATGGCTACACCTTC. Protein: CASTRDIANYGYTF.